The 8 T cell receptor beta chains given below trace back to one sample, sequenced in a study of blood T cell repertoires in COVID-19. Clones were sequenced by immunoSEQ multiplex PCR, and TCRdb holds only the in-frame ones, with some missing. There are 74,000 or so clones in the sample; around 89% occur only once, and under 3% lies in the top ten. The sequencing sample was made of peripheral blood. These receptors were taken from a man aged 45-65 years with acute or convalescent COVID-19.

This clone has just a few counts. The chain links TRBV7-2 to TRBJ1-4; D not resolved. Trimming cost V 3 bases and J 8 bases, with 13 bases left between them. The CDR3 has 14 amino acids. CDR1 SGHTA and CDR2 FQGNSA come from the germline V gene. The CDR3 loop is CASSFRGGNEKLFF. The CDR3 nucleotides are TGTGCCAGCAGCTTTCGAGGCGGGAACGAAAAACTGTTTTTT.

This clone came up a few times. V gene TRBV6-2 or TRBV6-3 combines with J gene TRBJ2-7, with 9 bases lining up with TRBD1. This CDR3 contains 17 residues. V lost 2 bases, J lost 3 bases, and 11 bases stayed unmatched. Germline V gives CDR1 MNHEY, CDR2 SVGEGT. In DNA form, the CDR3 reads TGTGCCAGCAGTTACGGTCGGGGGACAGGGAGAATCTACGAGCAGTACGTC. It codes for CASSYGRGTGRIYEQYV.

The chain links TRBV27 to TRBJ1-1, with 10 bases aligning to TRBD1. V lost 8 bases, J lost 4 bases, and 10 bases stayed unmatched. The V gene's germline CDR1 is MNHEY and CDR2 SMNVEV (reference sequence). The CDR3 length is 15 residues. CDR3 region: CASQLDRGHGTEAFF. As DNA, the CDR3 is TGTGCCAGCCAGCTAGACAGGGGGCACGGCACTGAAGCTTTCTTT.

The genes are TRBV7-2 and TRBJ1-5; 7 nucleotides line up with TRBD1. The CDR3 length is 15 residues. J lost 2 bases, V lost 5 bases, and 6 bases had no gene match. Germline assignment: CDR1 SGHTA and CDR2 FQGNSA. In DNA form, the CDR3 reads TGTGCCAGCAGCCCAGGGGGTTCACGCAATCAGCCCCAGCATTTT. This codes for CASSPGGSRNQPQHF.

This clone is a singleton in its sample. The CDR3 loop is CASSYRDRVGFGDIQYF. The DNA for the CDR3 is TGTGCCAGCAGCTACCGGGACAGGGTGGGTTTCGGGGACATTCAGTACTTC. This sequence joins TRBV5-8 and TRBJ2-4; the match to TRBD1 covers 9 bases. V was clipped by 3 bases and J by 8 bases; unmatched bases: 15. This CDR3 has 17 residues. CDR1 is SGHTS, CDR2 YDEGEE, per germline.

The chain combines TRBV11-2 with TRBJ2-3; no firm D call. Germline values: CDR1 SGHAT, CDR2 FQNNGV. The CDR3 contains 13 residues. Trimming left V 1 base short and J 5 bases short, with 7 bases between. The CDR3, as DNA: TGTGCCAGCAGCTTAGGGTCAGGAGATACGCAGTATTTT. Its protein product is CASSLGSGDTQYF.

The chain joins TRBV7-9 to TRBJ1-2; the D gene is possibly TRBD1 (6 bases). Trimming left V 5 bases short and J 6 bases short, with 16 bases between. The CDR3 extends over 14 amino acids. Germline V gene sequence: CDR1 SEHNR, CDR2 FQNEAQ (reference sequence). The CDR3 loop is CASSPPAGADGYTF. The CDR3 DNA follows: TGTGCCAGCAGCCCCCCCGCGGGGGCAGATGGCTACACCTTC. Supplemented by reference TRBV7-9 and TRBJ1-2, the full variable domain reads DTGVSQNPRHKITKRGQNVTFRCDPISEHNRLYWYRQTLGQGPEFLTYFQNEAQLEKSRLLSDRFSAERPKGSFSTLEIQRTEQGDSAMYLCASSPPAGADGYTFGSGTRLTVV.

This clone has just one count. The CDR3 here is CASTKTSASSYNEQFF. The CDR3, as DNA: TGTGCCAGCACTAAGACTAGCGCCAGCTCCTACAATGAGCAGTTCTTC. The genes are TRBV28 and TRBJ2-1; TRBD2 agrees at 8 bases. V shed 7 bases and J 0 bases; nucleotides not matched to a gene: 8. The germline V gene encodes CDR1 MDHEN and CDR2 SYDVKM. The CDR3 loop spans 16 amino acids.